Following are 4 T cell receptor beta chains from one sample sequenced in a study of blood T cell repertoires in COVID-19. Libraries were prepared by immunoSEQ multiplex PCR; TCRdb keeps only in-frame clonotypes and omits some of them. This sample has about 62,000 clones; 86% occur once, and the top ten carry 1.3%. The sample comprised peripheral blood. These receptors were obtained from a woman of 80 years or more with acute or convalescent COVID-19.

The rearrangement joins TRBV9 to TRBJ2-7, with 7 bases that match TRBD1. V lost 0 bases, J lost 2 bases, and 8 bases stayed unmatched. The CDR3 is made up of 16 amino acids. CDR1 is SGDLS and CDR2 is YYNGEE in the germline V gene. In nucleotides, the CDR3 is TGTGCCAGCAGCGTAGAGGGGTCGGGACAGCCCTACGAGCAGTACTTC. It yields the protein CASSVEGSGQPYEQYF.

This chain joins TRBV18 and TRBJ2-1, with D uncertain. The CDR3 consists of 12 residues. Germline V gives CDR1 KGHSH, CDR2 LQKENI. Trimming took off 3 bases at V and 4 bases at J, with 4 bases between the two ends. The CDR3 region is CASSPGYNEQFF. CDR3 in DNA: TGTGCCAGCTCACCCGGGTACAATGAGCAGTTCTTC.

V and J are TRBV7-6 and TRBJ2-5, with D perhaps matching TRBD1 (6 bases). CDR1 is SGHVS and CDR2 is FNYEAQ in the germline V gene. The length of the CDR3 is 13 residues. V shed 6 bases and J shed 2 bases, with 10 bases lying between them. In DNA form, the CDR3 reads TGTGCCAGCAGTTCGGGACAACAAGAGACCCAGTACTTC. It codes for CASSSGQQETQYF.

This sequence joins TRBV7-9 and TRBJ2-3; D is undetermined. CDR1 and CDR2 (germline): SEHNR, FQNEAQ (reference sequence). Trimming stripped 1 base from V and 3 bases from J, with 8 bases between. This CDR3 has 14 residues. The chain's CDR3 is CASSLDVSTDTQYF. CDR3 nucleotides: TGTGCCAGCAGCTTAGACGTGAGTACAGATACGCAGTATTTT.